These 12 T cell receptor beta chains were all obtained from the same sample, sequenced in a study of T cell responses to AZD1222 COVID-19 vaccine. Clones were read by immunoSEQ multiplex PCR, and TCRdb kept only the in-frame ones, dropping some. The data show over 130,000 clones, 75% to 95% seen once. The specimen comprised peripheral blood, sampled 28 days after the second AZD1222 dose. Receptors originate from an adult who received the AZD1222 COVID-19 vaccine.

The V and J genes are TRBV6-5 and TRBJ1-1; no definite D call. In germline, CDR1 is MNHEY, CDR2 SVGAGI. V lost 9 bases to trimming and J lost 4 bases, with 15 bases between them. The CDR3 covers 13 residues. The CDR3 reads CASSPSPGTEAFF. The CDR3 DNA sequence: TGTGCCAGTTCACCGTCGCCGGGCACTGAAGCTTTCTTT.

The chain has TRBV5-1 and TRBJ2-3, with TRBD2 as a possible D gene (5 bases). The V and J ends lost 5 bases and 4 bases respectively, with 11 bases between them. This CDR3 comprises 13 residues. CDR1 is SGHRS and CDR2 is YFSETQ in the germline V gene. The CDR3, as DNA: TGCGCCAGCAGGCCGGACTCCTCAGATACGCAGTATTTT. The encoded protein is CASRPDSSDTQYF.

The V gene is TRBV7-2, the J gene TRBJ2-4; D remains unclear. Per germline, CDR1 SGHTA and CDR2 FQGNSA. This CDR3 region has 16 residues. Between the trimmed V and J ends, which lost 1 base and 1 base, there was a span of 11 bases. The CDR3 region has the DNA TGTGCCAGCAGCTTAGAGATGGGTCGGGCCAAAAACATTCAGTACTTC. Translating it yields CASSLEMGRAKNIQYF.

The chain links TRBV3-1 (or the pseudogene TRBV3-2) to TRBJ2-6; 8 bases fit TRBD1. Trimming at V came to 11 bases and at J to 1 base, leaving 16 bases not matched to a gene. Germline CDR1 and CDR2: LGHDT and YNNKEL (reference sequence). This CDR3 is 18 amino acids long. The CDR3 spells CAVRWEQGVFSGANVLTF. CDR3 sequence (DNA): TGTGCCGTTCGTTGGGAACAGGGGGTCTTTTCTGGGGCCAACGTCCTGACTTTC.

This rearrangement joins TRBV5-1 to TRBJ1-3; D possibly corresponds to TRBD1 (6 bases). V was cut by 1 base and J by 2 bases, with 10 bases left in between. Germline V lookup: CDR1 SGHRS, CDR2 YFSETQ. The CDR3 contains 15 residues. The CDR3 DNA reads TGCGCCAGCAGCTTGCAGGGGATAGCTGGAAACACCATATATTTT. It codes for CASSLQGIAGNTIYF.

The chain has TRBV24-1 and TRBJ2-2; D is uncertain. The CDR3 has 12 residues. V was clipped by 2 bases and J by 8 bases, with 5 bases between them. CDR1 KGHDR and CDR2 SFDVKD come from the germline V gene. This CDR3 reads CATSDSWGELFF. In nucleotides, the CDR3 is TGTGCCACCAGTGATTCATGGGGGGAGCTGTTTTTT.

The V call is TRBV12-3 or TRBV12-4, the J call TRBJ1-1; D not certain. The CDR3 extends over 13 amino acids. Trimming stripped 3 bases from V and 2 bases from J, with 7 bases between. The CDR3, as DNA: TGTGCCAGCAGTTTTAGTTCAAACACTGAAGCTTTCTTT. Translating it yields CASSFSSNTEAFF.

The table lists this clone with a count of one. V is TRBV5-5 and J is TRBJ2-7; D perhaps matches TRBD2 (6 bases). Per the germline V gene, CDR1 is SGHKS and CDR2 is YYEKEE (reference sequence). This CDR3 has 16 amino acids. The V end lost 2 bases, the J end lost 0 bases, and 15 bases lay between the germline ends. Here the CDR3 reads CASSLGTSASSYEQYF. The DNA for the CDR3 is TGTGCCAGCAGCTTAGGGACTTCGGCGAGCTCCTACGAGCAGTACTTC.

This clone was seen just once. The chain is built from TRBV27 and TRBJ1-5, with D tentatively TRBD1 (5 bases). The germline V gene has CDR1 MNHEY and CDR2 SMNVEV (reference sequence). The CDR3 is made up of 15 amino acids. Trimming pared 5 bases from V and 0 bases from J, leaving 11 bases between. The CDR3 coding sequence is TGTGCCAGCAGTGCTGGGACGGATAGCAATCAGCCCCAGCATTTT. It translates to CASSAGTDSNQPQHF.

The chain has TRBV5-1 and TRBJ2-1; D might be TRBD2 (5 bases). CDR3 length: 13 residues. The V gene's germline CDR1 is SGHRS and CDR2 YFSETQ. V was clipped by 4 bases and J by 2 bases, with 7 bases between them. The CDR3 region is CASSLGTYNEQFF. DNA of the CDR3: TGCGCCAGCAGCCTCGGGACCTACAATGAGCAGTTCTTC.

The chain uses TRBV29-1 and TRBJ1-1; 10 bases line up with TRBD1. Germline V gene lookup returns CDR1 SQVTM and CDR2 ANQGSEA. V was pared by 6 bases and J by 4 bases, with 5 bases of the junction left unmatched. The CDR3 runs to 13 residues. The CDR3 reads CSVQGQGGTEAFF. The CDR3 nucleotides read TGCAGCGTGCAAGGACAGGGGGGCACTGAAGCTTTCTTT.

The chain couples TRBV10-1 to TRBJ1-1; D may be TRBD1 (5 bases). Germline loops: CDR1 WNHNN, CDR2 SYGVQD (reference sequence). This CDR3 region has 12 residues. The V end was cut by 2 bases, the J end by 6 bases, with 7 bases between. The CDR3, as DNA: TGCGCCAGCAGTGAGGGGGCCGCTGAAGCTTTCTTT. Its translation: CASSEGAAEAFF.